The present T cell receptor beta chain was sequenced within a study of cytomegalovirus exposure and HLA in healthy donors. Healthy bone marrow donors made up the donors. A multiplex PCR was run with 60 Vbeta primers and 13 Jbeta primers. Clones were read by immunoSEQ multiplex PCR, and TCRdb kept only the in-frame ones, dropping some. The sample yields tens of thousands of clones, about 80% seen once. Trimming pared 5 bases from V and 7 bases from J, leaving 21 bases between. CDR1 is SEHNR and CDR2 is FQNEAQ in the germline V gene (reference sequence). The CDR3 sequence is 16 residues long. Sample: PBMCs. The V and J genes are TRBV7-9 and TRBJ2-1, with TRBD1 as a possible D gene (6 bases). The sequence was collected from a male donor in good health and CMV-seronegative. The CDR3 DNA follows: TGTGCCAGCAGCAGTACACAGGGTCTTGTGGTAAATGAGCAGTTCTTC. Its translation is CASSSTQGLVVNEQFF.